This T cell receptor (beta chain) is drawn from a study of CD8 T cells in ankylosing spondylitis. Unmatched junction bases numbered 6, after V lost 5 bases and J lost 7 bases. CDR3 size: 13 residues. Per the germline V gene, CDR1 is DFQATT and CDR2 is SNEGSKA (reference sequence). TCRdb itself ran the 5' RACE reads through MiXCR, one entry per CDR3 protein. The repertoire has roughly 150,000 distinct CDR3 sequences, around a third of them found once; the top ten carry approximately 6%. Study-level findings and limits: What appeared characteristic of ankylosing spondylitis blood was a TCR beta motif of eight highly homologous variants. There was reportedly significant enrichment of clones that were disease-linked in matched ankylosing spondylitis synovial fluid.

Points on this clonotype: Its antigen is not known.

The material sequenced was synovial fluid, either unsorted or a sorted T cell fraction (not recorded which). The chain employs TRBV20-1 and TRBJ2-7; 12 positions agree with TRBD2. The TCR sequence derives from a male donor with ankylosing spondylitis. The CDR3 loop reads CSAPTSGSDEQYF. The DNA of the CDR3 is TGCAGTGCTCCGACTAGCGGGAGCGATGAGCAGTACTTC.